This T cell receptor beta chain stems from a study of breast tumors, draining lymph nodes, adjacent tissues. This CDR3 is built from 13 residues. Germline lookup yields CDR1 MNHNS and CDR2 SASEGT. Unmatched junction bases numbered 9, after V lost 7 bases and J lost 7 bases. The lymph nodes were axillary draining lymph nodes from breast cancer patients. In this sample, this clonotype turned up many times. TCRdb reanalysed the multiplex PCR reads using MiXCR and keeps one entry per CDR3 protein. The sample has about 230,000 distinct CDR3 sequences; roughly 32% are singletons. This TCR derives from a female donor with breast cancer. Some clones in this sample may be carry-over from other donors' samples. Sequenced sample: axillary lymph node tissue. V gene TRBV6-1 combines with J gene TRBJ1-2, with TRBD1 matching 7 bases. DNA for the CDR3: TGTGCCAGCACCGGGACAGAGGGCGTTGGCTACACCTTC. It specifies CASTGTEGVGYTF.